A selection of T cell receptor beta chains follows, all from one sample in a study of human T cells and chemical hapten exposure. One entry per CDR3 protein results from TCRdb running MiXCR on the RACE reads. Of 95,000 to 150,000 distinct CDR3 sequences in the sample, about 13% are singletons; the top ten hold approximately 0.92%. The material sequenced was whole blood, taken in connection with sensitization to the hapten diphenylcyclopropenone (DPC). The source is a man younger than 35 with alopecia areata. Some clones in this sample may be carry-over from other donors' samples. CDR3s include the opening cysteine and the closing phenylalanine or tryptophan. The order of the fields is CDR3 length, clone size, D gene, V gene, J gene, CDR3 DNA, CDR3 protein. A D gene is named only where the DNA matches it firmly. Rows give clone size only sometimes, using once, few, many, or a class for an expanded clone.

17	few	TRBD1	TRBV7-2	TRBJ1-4	TGTGCCAGCAGCACCAGGACAGGGCCGGGGACTAATGAAAAACTGTTTTTT	CASSTRTGPGTNEKLFF
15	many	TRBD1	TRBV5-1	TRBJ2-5	TGCGCCAGCAGCTCCCGGACAGGGAACCAAGAGACCCAGTACTTC	CASSSRTGNQETQYF
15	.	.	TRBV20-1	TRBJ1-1	TGCAGTGCTTGTTATTTCCCTCTTAGGGGAACTGAAGCTTTCTTT	CSACYFPLRGTEAFF
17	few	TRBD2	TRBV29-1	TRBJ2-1	TGCAGCGTTGAGCCCCCGGGGGGGGAAATGCTCTTCAATGAGCAGTTCTTC	CSVEPPGGEMLFNEQFF
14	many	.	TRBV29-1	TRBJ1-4	TGCAGCGTCTCCTTTTCCGGGACACCTGAAAAACTGTTTTTT	CSVSFSGTPEKLFF
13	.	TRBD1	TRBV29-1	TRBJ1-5	TGCAGCGTGGGGACAGGGCTGGGTCAGCCCCAGCATTTT	CSVGTGLGQPQHF
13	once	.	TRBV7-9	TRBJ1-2	TGTGCCAGCAGTTCCCACGGCCCCTCTGGCTACACCTTC	CASSSHGPSGYTF
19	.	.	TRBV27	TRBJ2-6	TGTGCCAGCAGTTCCCCCGGAAAGGGCGGCGAGGCTGGGGCCAACGTCCTGACTTTC	CASSSPGKGGEAGANVLTF
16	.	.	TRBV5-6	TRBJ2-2	TGTGCCAGCAGCTTGTGGGGCACGGCGTCCACCGGGGAGCTGTTTTTT	CASSLWGTASTGELFF
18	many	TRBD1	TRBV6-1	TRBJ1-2	TGTGCCAGCAGTGAATTGGGACAGGGGCGAGGCTCCATCTATGGCTACACCTTC	CASSELGQGRGSIYGYTF
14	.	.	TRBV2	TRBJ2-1	TGTGCCAGCACCAGAACTAGCTCCTACAATGAGCAGTCCTTC	CASTRTSSYNEQSF
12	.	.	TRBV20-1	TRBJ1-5	TGCAGTGCTAGAGACCTGAATCAGCCCCAGCATTTT	CSARDLNQPQHF
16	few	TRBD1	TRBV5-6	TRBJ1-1	TGTGCCAGCAGCACAGGGACAGGGGGGAGGTACACTGAAGCTTTCTTT	CASSTGTGGRYTEAFF
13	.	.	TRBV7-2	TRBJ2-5	TGTGCCAGCAGCTTAAGGGGGGATCAGACCCAGTACTTC	CASSLRGDQTQYF
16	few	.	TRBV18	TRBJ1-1	TGTGCCAGCTCACCACCGAGTGACAGGCGGCGGGAGGAAGCTTTCTTT	CASSPPSDRRREEAFF
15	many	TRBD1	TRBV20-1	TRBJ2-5	TGCAGTGCTGGCCTTTGGGACAGGGGTCGAGAGACCCAGTACTTC	CSAGLWDRGRETQYF
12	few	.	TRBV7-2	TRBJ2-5	TGTGCCAGCAGAAGTGGCCTAGAGACCCAGTACTTC	CASRSGLETQYF
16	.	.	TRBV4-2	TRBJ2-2	TGTGCCAGCAGCCAAGTACCGGGACTGACCACCGGGGAGCTGTTTTTT	CASSQVPGLTTGELFF
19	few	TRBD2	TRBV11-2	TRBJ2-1	TGTGCCAGCAGCTTAGTCGCCTGGACTAGCGGGGGTATCTACAATGAGCAGTTCTTC	CASSLVAWTSGGIYNEQFF
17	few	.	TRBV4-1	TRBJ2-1	TGCGCCAGCAGCCAGTCCGGGTCTGTGGGGACTTGGCATGAGCAGTTCTTC	CASSQSGSVGTWHEQFF
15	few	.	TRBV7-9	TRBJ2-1	TGTGCCAGCAGCCTGCTAGGGTGGTCCTACAATGAGCAGTTCTTC	CASSLLGWSYNEQFF
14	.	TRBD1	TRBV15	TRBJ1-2	TGTGCCACCAGCCCCCCGGGACAGGGGCTTGGCTACACCTTC	CATSPPGQGLGYTF
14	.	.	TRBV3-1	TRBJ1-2	TGTGCCAGCAGCCAAGATTTTATGGGGTATGGCTACACCTTC	CASSQDFMGYGYTF
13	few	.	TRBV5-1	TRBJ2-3	TGCGCCAGCAGGAGGGGGGAAGCAGATACGCAGTATTTT	CASRRGEADTQYF
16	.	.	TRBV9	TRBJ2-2	TGTGCCAGCAGCGTAGTCCCAGAACCCCAAACCGGGGAGCTGTTTTTT	CASSVVPEPQTGELFF
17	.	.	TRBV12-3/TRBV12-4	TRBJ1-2	TGTGCCAGCAGTTCCCCCGGCAGGCGTACTTTAAACTATGGCTACACCTTC	CASSSPGRRTLNYGYTF
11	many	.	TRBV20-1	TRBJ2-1	TGCAGTGCTAGAGATGAACCCGAGCAGTTCTTC	CSARDEPEQFF
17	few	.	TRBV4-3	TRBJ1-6	TGCGCCAGCAGCCAAGGGTCCTTTGGGGGCGATAATTCACCCCTCCACTTT	CASSQGSFGGDNSPLHF
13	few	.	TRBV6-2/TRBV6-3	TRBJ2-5	TGTGCCAGCAGTTACCTGGGGGTTGAGACCCAGTACTTC	CASSYLGVETQYF
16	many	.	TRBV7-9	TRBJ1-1	TGTGCCAGCAGCTTATCGACGGGACCGTCGCACACTGAAGCTTTCTTT	CASSLSTGPSHTEAFF
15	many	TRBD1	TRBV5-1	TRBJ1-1	TGCGCCAGCAGCTTGGGCTATAACAGGGGACCTGAAGCTTTCTTT	CASSLGYNRGPEAFF
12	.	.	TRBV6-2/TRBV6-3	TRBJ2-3	TGTGCCAGCAGACCTCTAACAGATACGCAGTATTTT	CASRPLTDTQYF
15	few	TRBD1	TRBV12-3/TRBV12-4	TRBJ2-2	TGTGCCAGCAGTTACCGACAGGGAGAAGGGGGGGAGCTGTTTTTT	CASSYRQGEGGELFF
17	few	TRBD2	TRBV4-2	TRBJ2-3	TGTGCCAGCAGCCAAGGGACTAGCGGGGGTGAGGCAGATACGCAGTATTTT	CASSQGTSGGEADTQYF
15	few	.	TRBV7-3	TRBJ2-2	TGTGCCAGCAGCTTAAGGGCAGGGAGCACCGGGGAGCTGTTTTTT	CASSLRAGSTGELFF
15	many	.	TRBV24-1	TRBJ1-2	TGTGCCACCAGTGAGGCCTCGTCCGGAGGCTATGGCTACACCTTC	CATSEASSGGYGYTF
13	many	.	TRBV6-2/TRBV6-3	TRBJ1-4	TGTGCCAGCAACCCCAGGGATAATGAAAAACTGTTTTTT	CASNPRDNEKLFF